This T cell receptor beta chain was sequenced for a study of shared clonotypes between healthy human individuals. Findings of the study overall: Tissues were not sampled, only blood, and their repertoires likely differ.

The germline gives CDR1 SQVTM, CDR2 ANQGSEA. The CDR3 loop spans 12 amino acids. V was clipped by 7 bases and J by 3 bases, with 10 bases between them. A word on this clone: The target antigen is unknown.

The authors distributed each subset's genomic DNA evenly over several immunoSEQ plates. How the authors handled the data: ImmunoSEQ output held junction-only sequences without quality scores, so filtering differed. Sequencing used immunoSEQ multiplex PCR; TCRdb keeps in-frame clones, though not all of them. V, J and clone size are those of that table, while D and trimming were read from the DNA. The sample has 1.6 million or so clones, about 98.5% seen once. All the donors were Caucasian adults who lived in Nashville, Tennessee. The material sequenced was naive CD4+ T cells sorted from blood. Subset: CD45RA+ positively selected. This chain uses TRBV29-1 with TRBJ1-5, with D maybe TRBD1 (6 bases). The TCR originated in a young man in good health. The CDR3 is CSAGQHNQPQHF. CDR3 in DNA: TGCAGCGCCGGACAGCACAATCAGCCCCAGCATTTT.